Below, 23 T cell receptor beta chains from the same sample are listed, as sequenced in a study of T cells expressing NK-cell markers. TCRdb re-analyzed the 5' RACE reads; it lists each CDR3 protein once, without DNA. The repertoire shows about half a million distinct CDR3 sequences; the top ten hold more than 1.4%. Sequenced material: blood T cells: a sorted CD56 or NKG2C T cell subset, CD4+ or CD8+ T cells, or bulk PBMC T cells (not recorded which). The receptor source for this set is a woman aged 45-59 years in good health.

The chain has TRBV20-1 and TRBJ2-1; TCRdb designates TRBD1, a call that cannot be tested without DNA. The CDR3 runs to 17 residues. The germline V gene has CDR1 DFQATT and CDR2 SNEGSKA (reference sequence). The CDR3 spells CSASLFSRGSSYNEQFF.

The chain uses TRBV5-1 and TRBJ2-1. CDR1 and CDR2 (germline): SGHRS, YFSETQ. The CDR3 is 15 residues long. The CDR3 is CASSFVRELGYEQFF.

The chain employs TRBV6-5 and TRBJ2-3; TCRdb names TRBD2, which stays unverified in the absence of DNA. This CDR3 is 17 amino acids long. Germline V gives CDR1 MNHEY, CDR2 SVGAGI. The CDR3 loop is CASKGVAGGRSTDTQYF.

This chain connects TRBV7-7 to TRBJ1-4; without DNA, the TCRdb call of TRBD1 cannot be checked. Looked up from germline, CDR1 is SSHAT and CDR2 is FNYEAQ (reference sequence). The CDR3 sequence is 15 residues long. CDR3 in amino acids: CASSYEAGINEKLFF.

The CDR3 loop reads CASSYGLSTDTQYF. J is TRBJ2-3 and V is TRBV6-5. Germline-derived CDR1 and CDR2 are MNHEY and SVGAGI. The CDR3 runs 14 residues.

The V gene is TRBV5-1, the J gene TRBJ2-1; as DNA is missing, the TRBD1 call by TCRdb cannot be tested. The CDR3 totals 14 residues. Germline-derived CDR1 and CDR2 are SGHRS and YFSETQ. The CDR3 is CASSLGGALNEQFF.

V is TRBV20-1 and J is TRBJ2-5; TCRdb indicates TRBD1, and absent DNA this call remains unverified. Germline CDR1 reads DFQATT; CDR2 reads SNEGSKA (reference sequence). This CDR3 is 15 amino acids long. This CDR3 is CSAELNRGPQETQYF.

The chain couples TRBV12-3 or TRBV12-4 to TRBJ2-3; TCRdb returns TRBD2, unconfirmable since there is no DNA. CDR3 length: 15 amino acids. CDR3 amino acids: CASRGLAGNTDTQYF.

The chain has TRBV12-3 or TRBV12-4 and TRBJ2-1; the D call from TCRdb, TRBD1, cannot be confirmed without DNA. This CDR3 comprises 14 residues. This chain's CDR3 is CASRPREGAMEQFF.

The V and J genes are TRBV5-5 and TRBJ2-3; as DNA is missing, the TRBD2 call by TCRdb cannot be tested. The CDR3 runs to 15 residues. Germline values: CDR1 SGHKS, CDR2 YYEKEE (reference sequence). The CDR3 here is CASSWASGSTDTQYF.

V usage is TRBV11-1 and J usage is TRBJ2-1; the D gene TCRdb calls, TRBD1, cannot be checked with no DNA. CDR1 is SGHAT, CDR2 FQDESV, per germline (reference sequence). This CDR3 is built from 17 residues. This CDR3 is CASSSRTGGGSYNEQFF. Filled out from reference TRBV11-1 and TRBJ2-1, the complete variable domain reads EAEVAQSPRYKITEKSQAVAFWCDPISGHATLYWYRQILGQGPELLVQFQDESVVDDSQLPKDRFSAERLKGVDSTLKIQPAELGDSAMYLCASSSRTGGGSYNEQFFGPGTRLTVL.

V gene TRBV19 combines with J gene TRBJ2-1; TCRdb reports TRBD1, a call that lacks DNA to check it against. Germline V lookup: CDR1 LNHDA, CDR2 SQIVND (reference sequence). The CDR3 extends over 15 amino acids. The CDR3 is CASSIIRDPTHEQFF.

Here the CDR3 reads CASREIAGRSYTF. The V gene is TRBV4-1, the J gene TRBJ1-2. Germline assignment: CDR1 MGHRA and CDR2 YSYEKL. CDR3 length: 13 residues.

V usage is TRBV7-8 and J usage is TRBJ2-2; TCRdb's D call of TRBD1 is untestable without DNA. Germline V CDR1 and CDR2: SGHVS, FQNEAQ. This CDR3 comprises 18 residues. CDR3 sequence reads: CASSLAWGRGRRTGELFF.

The V and J genes are TRBV7-9 and TRBJ2-1. CDR1 SEHNR and CDR2 FQNEAQ come from the germline V gene (reference sequence). The CDR3 contains 17 residues. This CDR3 is CASSPVVGFQVVNEQFF.

This rearrangement joins TRBV7-2 to TRBJ2-1; the TCRdb call, TRBD2, lacks DNA for checking. Germline loops: CDR1 SGHTA, CDR2 FQGNSA. The CDR3 runs 14 residues. The CDR3 loop reads CASKISLGSHEQFF.

This rearrangement joins TRBV5-1 to TRBJ2-7; absent DNA, TCRdb's TRBD1 call cannot be checked. This CDR3 is 13 amino acids long. CDR1 and CDR2 from the germline V gene are SGHRS and YFSETQ. CDR3 protein: CASSPGQVYEQYF. Full variable domain (missing parts from reference TRBV5-1 and TRBJ2-7): KAGVTQTPRYLIKTRGQQVTLSCSPISGHRSVSWYQQTPGQGLQFLFEYFSETQRNKGNFPGRFSGRQFSNSRSEMNVSTLELGDSALYLCASSPGQVYEQYFGPGTRLTVT.

This chain uses TRBV11-3 with TRBJ2-1; with no DNA, the TCRdb D assignment of TRBD2 cannot be verified. The CDR3 has 16 residues. Germline V gives CDR1 SGHNT, CDR2 YENEEA. Here the CDR3 reads CASSLDLLARAHEQFF.

This sequence joins TRBV5-1 and TRBJ1-1. This CDR3 has 17 amino acids. Looked up from germline, CDR1 is SGHRS and CDR2 is YFSETQ. The CDR3 loop reads CASSITPTGLMNTEAFF. Using reference TRBV5-1 and TRBJ1-1 for the parts outside the CDR3, the full variable domain is KAGVTQTPRYLIKTRGQQVTLSCSPISGHRSVSWYQQTPGQGLQFLFEYFSETQRNKGNFPGRFSGRQFSNSRSEMNVSTLELGDSALYLCASSITPTGLMNTEAFFGQGTRLTVV.

The V and J genes are TRBV7-2 and TRBJ1-4; the TRBD1 assignment by TCRdb is unverifiable without DNA. CDR3 size: 14 residues. Germline V gives CDR1 SGHTA, CDR2 FQGNSA. The CDR3 is CASSQGAANEKLFF.

The genes are TRBV29-1 and TRBJ2-1. Germline CDR1 is SQVTM and CDR2 is ANQGSEA. The CDR3 has 13 amino acids. The CDR3 sequence is CSVERAAIGEQFF.

The CDR3 protein is CSPKCWGTETQYF. J is TRBJ2-5 and V is TRBV29-1; TCRdb's D call, TRBD1, is unchecked because there is no DNA. Germline CDR1 and CDR2: SQVTM and ANQGSEA. CDR3 length: 13 residues.

This chain joins TRBV27 and TRBJ1-2; there is no DNA to check the TCRdb D call of TRBD1. The CDR3 length is 16 residues. The V gene's germline CDR1 is MNHEY and CDR2 SMNVEV (reference sequence). The CDR3 loop is CASSMRAWNREPGYTF.